The clone carrying this TCR beta chain was counted a few times. The antigen is not known. Stated time point: persistent/refractory GD, antithyroid drugs over 5 years with positive TRAb. PBMCs provided the RNA from which the TCR library was made. Graves' disease diagnosis was established per American Thyroid Association guidelines. Arm-PCR of CDR3 regions and iRepertoire HTBI primers were used to build TCR beta libraries. Using its own MiXCR run on the multiplex PCR reads, TCRdb lists one record per CDR3 protein. Among over 650,000 distinct CDR3 sequences listed, approximately 31% were seen once. This CDR3 has 15 residues. Trimming stripped 6 bases from V and 7 bases from J, with 21 bases between. Germline loops: CDR1 MNHEY, CDR2 SMNVEV (reference sequence). The data were taken from a study of regulatory T cells in long-lasting Graves disease. Whole-study results and caveats: Among samples with persistent disease, TRBV28, TRBJ1-2 and TRBJ2-5 were favored. The study found persistent patients shared more public clonotypes (more than 2,500) than new patients (about 880). Newly diagnosed Graves' patients had higher TCR diversity than persistent ones.

Source: peripheral blood mononuclear cells (PBMCs), taken when the disease was refractory, from a patient treated with antithyroid drugs. This TCR was recovered from a female donor with Graves disease. This chain joins TRBV27 and TRBJ1-2; D uncertain. The CDR3 here is CASSPIGNLGSGYTF. The CDR3 DNA reads TGTGCCAGCAGCCCAATCGGGAACTTAGGGAGTGGCTACACCTTC.